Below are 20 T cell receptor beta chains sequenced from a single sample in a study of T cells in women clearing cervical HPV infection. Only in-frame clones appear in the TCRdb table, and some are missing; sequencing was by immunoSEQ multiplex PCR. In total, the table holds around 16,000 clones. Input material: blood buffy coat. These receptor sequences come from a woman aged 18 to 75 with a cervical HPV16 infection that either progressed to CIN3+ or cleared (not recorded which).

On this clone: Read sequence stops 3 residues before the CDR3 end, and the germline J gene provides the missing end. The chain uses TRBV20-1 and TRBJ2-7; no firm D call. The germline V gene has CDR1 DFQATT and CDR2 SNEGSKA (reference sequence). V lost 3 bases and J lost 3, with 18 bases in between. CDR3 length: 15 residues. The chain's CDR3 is CSASRAGSVFYEQYF. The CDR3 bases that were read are TGCAGTGCTAGTAGGGCAGGTTCGGTTTTCTACGAG.

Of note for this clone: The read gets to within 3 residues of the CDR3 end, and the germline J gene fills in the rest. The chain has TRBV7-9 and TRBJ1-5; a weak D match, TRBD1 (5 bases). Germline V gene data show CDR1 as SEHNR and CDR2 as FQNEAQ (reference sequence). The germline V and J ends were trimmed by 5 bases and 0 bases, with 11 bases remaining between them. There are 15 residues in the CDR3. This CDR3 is CASSPAGDSNQPQHF. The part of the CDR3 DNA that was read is TGTGCCAGCAGCCCTGCGGGGGATAGCAATCAGCCC.

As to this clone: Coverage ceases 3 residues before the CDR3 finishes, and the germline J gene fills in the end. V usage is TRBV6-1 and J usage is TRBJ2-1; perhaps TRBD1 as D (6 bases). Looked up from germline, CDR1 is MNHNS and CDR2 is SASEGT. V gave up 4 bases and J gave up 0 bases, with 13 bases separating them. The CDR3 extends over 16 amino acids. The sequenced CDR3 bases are TGTGCCAGCAGTGCCCTCGGGACACACTCCTACAATGAG. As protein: CASSALGTHSYNE. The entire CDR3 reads CASSALGTHSYNEQFF.

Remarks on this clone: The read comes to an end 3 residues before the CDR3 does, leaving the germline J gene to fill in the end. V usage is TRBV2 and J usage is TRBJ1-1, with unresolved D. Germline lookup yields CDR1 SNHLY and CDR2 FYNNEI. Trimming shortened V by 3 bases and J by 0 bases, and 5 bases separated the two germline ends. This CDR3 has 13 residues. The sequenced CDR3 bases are TGTGCCAGCAGTGAGAGGGTGAACACTGAA. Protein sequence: CASSERVNTE. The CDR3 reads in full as CASSERVNTEAFF.

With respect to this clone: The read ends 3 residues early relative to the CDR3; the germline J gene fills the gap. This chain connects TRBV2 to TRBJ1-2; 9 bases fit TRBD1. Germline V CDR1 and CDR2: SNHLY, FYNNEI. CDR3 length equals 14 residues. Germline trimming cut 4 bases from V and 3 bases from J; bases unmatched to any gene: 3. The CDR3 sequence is CASSVRQGDYGYTF. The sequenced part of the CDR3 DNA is TGTGCCAGCAGTGTAAGACAGGGGGACTATGGC.

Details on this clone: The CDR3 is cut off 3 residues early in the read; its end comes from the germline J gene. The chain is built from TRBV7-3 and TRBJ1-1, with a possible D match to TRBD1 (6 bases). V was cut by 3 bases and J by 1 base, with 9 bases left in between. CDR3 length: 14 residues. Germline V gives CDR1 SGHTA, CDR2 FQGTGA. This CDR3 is CASSFGTRNTEAFF. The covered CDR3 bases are TGTGCCAGCAGCTTCGGGACAAGGAACACTGAA.

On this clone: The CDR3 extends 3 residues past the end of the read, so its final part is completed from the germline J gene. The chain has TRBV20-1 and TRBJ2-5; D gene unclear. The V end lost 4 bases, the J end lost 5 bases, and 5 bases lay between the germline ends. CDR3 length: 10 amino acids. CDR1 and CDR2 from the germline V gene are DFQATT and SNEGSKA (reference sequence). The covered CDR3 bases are TGCAGTGCTATAGTCGAGACC. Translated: CSAIVET. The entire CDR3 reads CSAIVETQYF.

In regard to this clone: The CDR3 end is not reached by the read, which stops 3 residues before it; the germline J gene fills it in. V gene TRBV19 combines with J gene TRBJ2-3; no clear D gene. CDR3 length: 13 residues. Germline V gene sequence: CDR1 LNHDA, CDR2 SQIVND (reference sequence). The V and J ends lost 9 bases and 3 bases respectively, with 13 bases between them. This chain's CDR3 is CASLRPGTDTQYF. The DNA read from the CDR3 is TGTGCCAGCCTCCGTCCCGGGACAGATACG.

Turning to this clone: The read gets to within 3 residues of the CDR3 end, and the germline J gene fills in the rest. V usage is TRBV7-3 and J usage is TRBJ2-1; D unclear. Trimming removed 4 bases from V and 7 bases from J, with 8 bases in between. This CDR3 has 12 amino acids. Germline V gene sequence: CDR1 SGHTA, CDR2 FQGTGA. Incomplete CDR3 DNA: TGTGCCAGCAGCTCCTCAGAGAATGAG. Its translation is CASSSSENE. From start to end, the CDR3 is CASSSSENEQFF.

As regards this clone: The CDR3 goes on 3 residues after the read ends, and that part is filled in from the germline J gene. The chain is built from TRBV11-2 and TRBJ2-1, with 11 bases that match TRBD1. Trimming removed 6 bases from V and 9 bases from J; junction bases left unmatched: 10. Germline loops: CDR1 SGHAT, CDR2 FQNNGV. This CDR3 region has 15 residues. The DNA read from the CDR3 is TGTGCCAGCAGAGCACCCGGGACAGGGGGAAGTGAG. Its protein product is CASRAPGTGGSE. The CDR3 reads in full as CASRAPGTGGSEQFF.

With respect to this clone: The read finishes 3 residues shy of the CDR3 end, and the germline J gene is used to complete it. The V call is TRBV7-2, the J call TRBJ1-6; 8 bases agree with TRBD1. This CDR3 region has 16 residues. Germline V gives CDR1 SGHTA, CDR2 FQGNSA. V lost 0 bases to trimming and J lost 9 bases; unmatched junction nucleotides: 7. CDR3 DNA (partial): TGTGCCAGCAGCTTAGCCTTTCCAGGGGGCCTTTCACCC. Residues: CASSLAFPGGLSP. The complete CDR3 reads CASSLAFPGGLSPLHF.

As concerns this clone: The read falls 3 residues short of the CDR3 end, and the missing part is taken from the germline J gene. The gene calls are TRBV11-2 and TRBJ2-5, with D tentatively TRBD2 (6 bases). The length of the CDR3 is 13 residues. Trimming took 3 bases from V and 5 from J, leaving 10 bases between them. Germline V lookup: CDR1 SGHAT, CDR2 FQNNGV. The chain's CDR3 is CASSFGAGETQYF. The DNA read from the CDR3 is TGTGCCAGCAGCTTTGGGGCGGGGGAGACC. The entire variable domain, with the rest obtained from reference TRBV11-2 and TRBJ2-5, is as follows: EAGVAQSPRYKIIEKRQSVAFWCNPISGHATLYWYQQILGQGPKLLIQFQNNGVVDDSQLPKDRFSAERLKGVDSTLKIQPAKLEDSAVYLCASSFGAGETQYFGPGTRLLVL.

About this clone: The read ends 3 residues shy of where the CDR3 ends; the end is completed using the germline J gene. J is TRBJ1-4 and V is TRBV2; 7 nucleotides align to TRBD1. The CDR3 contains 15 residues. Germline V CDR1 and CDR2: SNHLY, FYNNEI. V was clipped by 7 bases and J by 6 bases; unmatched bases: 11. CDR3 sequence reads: CASILRDSQHEKLFF. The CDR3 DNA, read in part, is TGTGCCAGCATCCTACGGGACAGCCAGCATGAAAAA.

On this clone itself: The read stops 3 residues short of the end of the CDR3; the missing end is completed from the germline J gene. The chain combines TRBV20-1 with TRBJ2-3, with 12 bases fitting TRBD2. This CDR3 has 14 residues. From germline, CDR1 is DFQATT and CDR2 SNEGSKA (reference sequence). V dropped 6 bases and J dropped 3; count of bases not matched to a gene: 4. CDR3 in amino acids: CSAGTSGGTDTQYF. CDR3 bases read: TGCAGTGCGGGTACTAGCGGGGGGACAGATACG.

The CDR3 DNA, read in part, is TGTGCCAGCAGACAGGACGGCAATCAGCCC. This encodes CASRQDGNQP. The whole CDR3 protein reads CASRQDGNQPQHF. The rearrangement joins TRBV7-6 to TRBJ1-5; D is possibly TRBD1 (5 bases). The DNA ends 3 residues before the CDR3 does, and the rest of the CDR3 is filled in from the germline J gene. There are 13 residues in the CDR3. Germline V gene sequence: CDR1 SGHVS, CDR2 FNYEAQ. V was pared by 6 bases and J by 2 bases, with 8 bases between.

The DNA read from the CDR3 is TGTGCCAGCAGCCCTATGCCTGGGAGCGGCTACGAG. Translating it yields CASSPMPGSGYE. The full-length CDR3 reads as CASSPMPGSGYEQYF. The gene calls are TRBV11-2 and TRBJ2-7; TRBD2 is a possible D gene (5 bases). The read falls 3 residues short of the CDR3 end, and the missing part is taken from the germline J gene. Looked up from germline, CDR1 is SGHAT and CDR2 is FQNNGV. Trimming took off 5 bases at V and 3 bases at J, with 17 bases between the two ends. The CDR3 runs 15 residues.

This chain's CDR3 is CASSLSQGDNEQFF. CDR3 DNA (partial): TGTGCCAGCAGCTTATCACAGGGAGACAATGAG. The V and J genes are TRBV7-2 and TRBJ2-1; D may be TRBD1 (6 bases). With the read ending 3 residues before the CDR3 end, the germline J gene is used to fill in that end. The germline CDR1 and CDR2 sequences are SGHTA and FQGNSA. V lost 2 bases to trimming and J lost 5 bases, with 10 bases between them. This CDR3 spans 14 amino acids.

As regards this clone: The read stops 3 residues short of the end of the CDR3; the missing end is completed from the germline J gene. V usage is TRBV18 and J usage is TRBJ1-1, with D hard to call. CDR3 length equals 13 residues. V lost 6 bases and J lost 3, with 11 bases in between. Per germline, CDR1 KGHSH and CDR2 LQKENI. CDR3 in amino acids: CASSGSRDTEAFF. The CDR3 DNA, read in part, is TGTGCCAGCTCGGGATCGCGGGACACTGAA. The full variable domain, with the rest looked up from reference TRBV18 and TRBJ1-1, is NAGVMQNPRHLVRRRGQEARLRCSPMKGHSHVYWYRQLPEEGLKFMVYLQKENIIDESGMPKERFSAEFPKEGPSILRIQQVVRGDSAAYFCASSGSRDTEAFFGQGTRLTVV.

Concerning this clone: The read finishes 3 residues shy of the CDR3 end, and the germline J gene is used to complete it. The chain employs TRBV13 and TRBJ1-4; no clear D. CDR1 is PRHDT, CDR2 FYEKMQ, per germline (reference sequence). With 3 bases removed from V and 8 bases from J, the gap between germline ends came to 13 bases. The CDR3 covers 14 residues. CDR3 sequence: CASSFGVQREKLFF. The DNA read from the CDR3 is TGTGCCAGCAGCTTCGGGGTCCAGAGGGAAAAA.

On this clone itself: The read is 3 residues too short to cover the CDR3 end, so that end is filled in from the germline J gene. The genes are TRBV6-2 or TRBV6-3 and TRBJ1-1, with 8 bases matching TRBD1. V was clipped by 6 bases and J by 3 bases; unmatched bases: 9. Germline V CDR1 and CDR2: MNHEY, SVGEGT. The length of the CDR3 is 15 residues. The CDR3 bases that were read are TGTGCCAGCAGGAACAGGGGGATTTTAGACACTGAA. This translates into CASRNRGILDTE. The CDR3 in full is CASRNRGILDTEAFF.